The rows below give T cell receptor beta chains drawn from one sample of a study of Graves' ophthalmopathy and Graves' hyperthyroidism. TCRdb recomputed calls from the multiplex PCR reads with MiXCR, one row per CDR3 protein. This table holds around 470,000 distinct CDR3 sequences, roughly an eighth found once. The source material was blood. The receptor set was obtained from a woman between 25 and 40 years old with Graves' ophthalmopathy. Each CDR3 is given with its conserved first and last residue. Each record gives: J gene, V gene, CDR3 protein.

J: TRBJ1-2; V: TRBV18; CDR3: CASSLDRGYPYGYTF
J: TRBJ2-4; V: TRBV28; CDR3: CASSLSFRSGARDKNIQYF
J: TRBJ1-2; V: TRBV18; CDR3: CASSLTGPLTYNYGYTF
J: TRBJ2-7; V: TRBV6-4; CDR3: CASSDGGAREQYF
J: TRBJ2-6; V: TRBV5-1; CDR3: CASSLGGRTISGANVLTF
J: TRBJ1-1; V: TRBV30; CDR3: CAWNNHMNTEAFF
J: TRBJ1-1; V: TRBV27; CDR3: CATQGDLHTEAFF
J: TRBJ2-2; V: TRBV2; CDR3: CASRYLANGELFF
J: TRBJ2-7; V: TRBV12-3/TRBV12-4; CDR3: CASSFHRDHEQYF
J: TRBJ2-2; V: TRBV11-2; CDR3: CASSFTSGANTGELFF
J: TRBJ2-7; V: TRBV6-1; CDR3: CASGSSLALEQYF
J: TRBJ2-7; V: TRBV12-3/TRBV12-4; CDR3: CASRRTAYEQYF
J: TRBJ2-4; V: TRBV27; CDR3: CASSPTMTGTNIKYF
J: TRBJ2-6; V: TRBV6-1; CDR3: CASSPLQGTGANVLTF
J: TRBJ2-7; V: TRBV28; CDR3: CASSSHGRSAAGVQYF
J: TRBJ1-6; V: TRBV12-3/TRBV12-4; CDR3: CASSPGGLGPNSPLHF
J: TRBJ2-5; V: TRBV20-1; CDR3: CSATLLAGDETQYF
J: TRBJ2-6; V: TRBV19; CDR3: CASTPGRLTGVSSGANVLTF
J: TRBJ2-2; V: TRBV6-1; CDR3: CASAKQGTTGELFF
J: TRBJ1-1; V: TRBV27; CDR3: CASSLLRAQGTEAFF
J: TRBJ2-2; V: TRBV29-1; CDR3: CSVDTNTGELFF
J: TRBJ2-5; V: TRBV18; CDR3: CASSPLGPGGPGETQYF
J: TRBJ1-5; V: TRBV6-5; CDR3: CASSYGEDQPQHF
J: TRBJ2-5; V: TRBV6-1; CDR3: CASRKLAGGVQETQYF
J: TRBJ1-1; V: TRBV5-1; CDR3: CASSSSQNTEAFF
J: TRBJ2-7; V: TRBV9; CDR3: CASSPSGRGGEQYF
J: TRBJ2-7; V: TRBV9; CDR3: CASSLTQYGGYEQYF
J: TRBJ2-5; V: TRBV6-5; CDR3: CASSYQAPWETQYF
J: TRBJ1-1; V: TRBV30; CDR3: CAWMRALNTEAFF
J: TRBJ1-1; V: TRBV30; CDR3: CAWRTYMNTEAFF
J: TRBJ1-1; V: TRBV5-1; CDR3: CASSFGDRGAEAFF
J: TRBJ1-6; V: TRBV6-1; CDR3: CASSESGGYNSPLHF
J: TRBJ2-7; V: TRBV29-1; CDR3: CSVETRPGYEQYF
J: TRBJ1-5; V: TRBV20-1; CDR3: CSAREARQGNQPQHF
J: TRBJ1-1; V: TRBV5-6; CDR3: CASSSKTGISEAFF
J: TRBJ1-5; V: TRBV12-3/TRBV12-4; CDR3: CASSRRQGVNQPQHF
J: TRBJ1-2; V: TRBV6-1; CDR3: CASSGQSYGYTF